This T cell receptor beta chain comes out of a study of long-term antiretroviral therapy in people with HIV (dated by TCRdb to between 2021 and 2024). Context from the whole study: Collection of the earliest samples took place about a decade ahead of the 2015 WHO recommendation for immediate ART, at a time when ART was typically delayed until CD4 counts fell. A retrospective serial study tested whether ART initiation and durable HIV suppression were associated with changes in peripheral blood TRB repertoire composition and diversity. A total of about 200 cryopreserved PBMC samples were contributed to the cohort by 30 adults with confirmed HIV infection, with samples collected serially over a mean of 6 years (range 1-12). Among the approximately 30 participants with HIV, eleven were female. Test extractions of a monoclonal T-cell line alongside a few dozen polyclonal samples showed no cross-contamination during QIAcube processing. Study-level results and caveats: Owing to limited PBMC availability, only the TCR beta chain was sequenced, without alpha chain pairing. Expanded TRB clones identified before ART initiation dominated the repertoire at all time points, although this dominance fluctuated and declined in many PLHIV after ART. CDR3 length ranges in HIV repertoires were narrower than in controls, and network structure suggested an antigen-experienced repertoire with only a slight naive shift after ART. The samples span the years 2004 to 2017, and the ART regimens used may be less effective than current regimens. A significant increase in TRB diversity was found to be associated with ART initiation, although TRB diversity was observed to remain significantly below that of transplant donor controls even after long-term ART. Because pre-ART samples had limited cell numbers, unsorted PBMC were profiled rather than sorted CD4+ and CD8+ T cells. Inferences about post-ART repertoire changes were limited because no data were available on ART adherence, viral resistance or therapy changes.

The immunoSEQ hsTCRB v3.0 assay was used at survey level resolution to sequence the TRB variable region. The targeted TRB sequencing depth was about 40,000-55,000 T-cell genomes per sample. TRB libraries were pooled and sequenced on an Illumina MiSeq using a v3 150-cycle kit. Per the authors' processing: Repertoire analysis ran in R within a reproducible Nextflow workflow covering QC, data transformation and analysis. LymphoSeq2, an R package for exploring AIRR-Seq data, was used to implement custom analyses. A few samples that produced fewer than 5000 total TRB sequences were removed, so 188 HIV repertoires were analyzed. Among the approximately 180 retained HIV repertoires, approximately 59 were collected before ART initiation and 120 to 140 after ART initiation. Repertoires were downsampled to 5000 TRB nucleotide sequences, with summary statistics averaged over 100 downsampling iterations. TRB sequences were retained for analysis only if CDR3 regions of at least seven amino acids were present. Diversity was measured with a Shannon entropy-derived clonality score and the Gini coefficient. Repertoire networks linked the top 5000 CDR3 amino acid sequences whenever two sequences differed by an edit distance of one. For TRB CDR3 amino acid sequences, antigen specificity groups and MHC restriction were predicted with GLIPH2. Known CMV, EBV, HIV or tissue antigen associations were flagged by matching CDR3 amino acid sequences against VDJdb and McPAS-TCR. Pre-ART, post-ART and control groups were compared with Wilcoxon signed-rank tests and Holm-Bonferroni correction. Entries here come from immuneACCESS through TCRdb and include only in-frame sequences with V and J called. Some clones fail to appear in such tables; in the studies checked, an unresolved V gene covers under half of the shortfall, and the cause of the remainder is unknown. That table furnishes V, J and clone size, whereas the DNA furnished D and trimming. The sample data list 25,000 to 30,000 clones, and 65% to 85% of these were observed just once. The top ten hold approximately 10% of the sample.

To be included, a participant needed at least one PBMC sample from before ART initiation plus at least two post-ART samples. All participants with HIV were treated in the United States of America. Cryopreserved samples of about 0.95-11 million PBMC were thawed and washed before DNA extraction. At the time of the earliest PBMC sample for each participant with HIV, ages ranged from 23 to 54 years. Each participant contributed PBMC samples from 1-4 timepoints before ART initiation and 2-8 timepoints after ART initiation, with a median of 7 samples. For every participant, serial HIV viral load, CD4+ T-cell count, ART history and demographic data were obtained. Genomic DNA was extracted from unsorted PBMC with a Qiagen kit on a QIAcube, with processing performed in batches of 12 samples. Trimming costs V 6 bases and J 3 bases, and their ends lie 12 bases apart. Taken from cysteine to phenylalanine, the CDR3 has 13 residues. Only CDR3 DNA is held: 39 bases, read in frame from base 1. CDR1 and CDR2 (KGHSH, LQKENI) derive from the germline V gene.

Concerning this clone itself: The antigen it binds to is not known. The record has no base qualities; no much larger clone is one base away.

In this chain, TRBV18 is recombined with TRBJ2-7; the D element could tentatively be TRBD1 or TRBD2, as 5 bases agree for each. This clonotype was obtained from a man in his forties with HIV. The sequenced sample was unsorted PBMCs, obtained 3 years after starting antiretroviral therapy. The CDR3 loop reads CASSRLGDYEQYF. Read as DNA, the sequence is TGTGCCAGCTCCCGACTGGGGGACTACGAGCAGTACTTC.